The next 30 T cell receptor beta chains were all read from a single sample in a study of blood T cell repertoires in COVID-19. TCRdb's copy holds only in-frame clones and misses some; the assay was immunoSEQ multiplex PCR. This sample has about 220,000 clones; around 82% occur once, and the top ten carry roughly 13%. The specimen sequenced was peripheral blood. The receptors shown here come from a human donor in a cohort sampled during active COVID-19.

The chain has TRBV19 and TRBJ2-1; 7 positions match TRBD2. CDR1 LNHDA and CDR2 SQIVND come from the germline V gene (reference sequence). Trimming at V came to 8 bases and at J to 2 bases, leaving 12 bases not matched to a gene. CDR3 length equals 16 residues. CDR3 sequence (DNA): TGTGCCAGTTGCCGTGTGGGGGGGTTCGCCTACAATGAGCAGTTCTTC. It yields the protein CASCRVGGFAYNEQFF.

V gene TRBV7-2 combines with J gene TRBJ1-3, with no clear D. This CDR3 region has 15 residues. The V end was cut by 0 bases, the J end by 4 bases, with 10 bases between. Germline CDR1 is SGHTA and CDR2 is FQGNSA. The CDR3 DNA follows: TGTGCCAGCAGCTTAGCGGGAGGCGGGGGAAACACCATATATTTT. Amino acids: CASSLAGGGGNTIYF.

The CDR3 bases are TGTGCCAGCTCAGTCGAGGGGGAGGGCCAGAATGAGCAGTTCTTC. This encodes CASSVEGEGQNEQFF. J is TRBJ2-1 and V is TRBV18; D perhaps matches TRBD2 (7 bases). The CDR3 loop spans 15 amino acids. Looked up from germline, CDR1 is KGHSH and CDR2 is LQKENI. The ends were cut back, 5 bases at V and 7 bases at J, with 18 bases in the middle.

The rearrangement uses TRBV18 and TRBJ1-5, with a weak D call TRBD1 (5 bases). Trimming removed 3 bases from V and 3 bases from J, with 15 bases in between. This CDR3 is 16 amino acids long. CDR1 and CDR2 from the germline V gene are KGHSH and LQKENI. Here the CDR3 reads CASSPSGGDLNQPQHF. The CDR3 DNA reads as TGTGCCAGCTCACCTTCCGGAGGGGATCTCAATCAGCCCCAGCATTTT.

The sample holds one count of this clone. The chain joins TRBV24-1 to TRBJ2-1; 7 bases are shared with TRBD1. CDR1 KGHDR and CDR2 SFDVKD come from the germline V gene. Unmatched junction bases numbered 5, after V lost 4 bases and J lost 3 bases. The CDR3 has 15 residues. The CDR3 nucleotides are TGTGCCACCAGTGACCCGAGACAGGGCTACAATGAGCAGTTCTTC. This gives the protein CATSDPRQGYNEQFF.

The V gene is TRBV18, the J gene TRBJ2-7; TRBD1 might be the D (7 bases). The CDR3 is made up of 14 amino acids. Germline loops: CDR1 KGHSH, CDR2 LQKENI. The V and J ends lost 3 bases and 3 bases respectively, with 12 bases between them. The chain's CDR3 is CASSPPGGNYEQYF. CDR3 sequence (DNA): TGTGCCAGCTCACCTCCAGGGGGGAACTACGAGCAGTACTTC.

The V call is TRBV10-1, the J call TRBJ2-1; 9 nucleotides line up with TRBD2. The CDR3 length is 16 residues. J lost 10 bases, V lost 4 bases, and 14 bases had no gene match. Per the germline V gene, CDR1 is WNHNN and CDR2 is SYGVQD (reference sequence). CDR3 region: CASSVVGGREFDEQFF. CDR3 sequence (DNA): TGCGCCAGCAGTGTGGTTGGCGGGAGGGAATTCGACGAGCAGTTCTTC.

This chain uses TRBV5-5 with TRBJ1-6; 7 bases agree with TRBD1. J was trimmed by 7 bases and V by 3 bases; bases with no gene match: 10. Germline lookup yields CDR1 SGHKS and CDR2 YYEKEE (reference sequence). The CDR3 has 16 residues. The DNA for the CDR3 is TGTGCCAGCAGCTGGTCCCAAGGGGGCGGGAATTCACCCCTCCACTTT. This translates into CASSWSQGGGNSPLHF.

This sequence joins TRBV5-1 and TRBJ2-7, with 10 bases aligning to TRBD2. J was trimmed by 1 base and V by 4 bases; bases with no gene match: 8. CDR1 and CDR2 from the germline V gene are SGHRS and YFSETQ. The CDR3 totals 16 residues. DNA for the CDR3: TGCGCCAGCAGCATCAGACCTAGCGGGAGTTCCTACGAGCAGTACTTC. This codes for CASSIRPSGSSYEQYF. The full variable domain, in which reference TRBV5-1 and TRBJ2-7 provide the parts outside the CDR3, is KAGVTQTPRYLIKTRGQQVTLSCSPISGHRSVSWYQQTPGQGLQFLFEYFSETQRNKGNFPGRFSGRQFSNSRSEMNVSTLELGDSALYLCASSIRPSGSSYEQYFGPGTRLTVT.

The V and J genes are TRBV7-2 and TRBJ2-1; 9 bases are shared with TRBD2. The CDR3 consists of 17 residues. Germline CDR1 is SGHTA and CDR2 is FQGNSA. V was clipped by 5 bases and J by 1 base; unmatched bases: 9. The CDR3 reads CASSPRGRGGSYNEQFF. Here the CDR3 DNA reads TGTGCCAGCAGCCCCCGGGGGCGGGGGGGGTCCTACAATGAGCAGTTCTTC.

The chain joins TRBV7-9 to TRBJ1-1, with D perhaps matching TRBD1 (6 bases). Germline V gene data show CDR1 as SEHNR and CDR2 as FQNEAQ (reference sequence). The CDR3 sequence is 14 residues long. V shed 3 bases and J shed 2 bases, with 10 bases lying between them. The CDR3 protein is CASSLGTNNTEAFF. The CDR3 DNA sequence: TGTGCCAGCAGCTTGGGGACAAATAACACTGAAGCTTTCTTT.

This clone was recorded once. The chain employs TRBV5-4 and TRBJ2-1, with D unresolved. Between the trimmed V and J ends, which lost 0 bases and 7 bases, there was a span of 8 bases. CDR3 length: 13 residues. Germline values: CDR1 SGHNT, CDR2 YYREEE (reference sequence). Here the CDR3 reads CASSLDQTNEQFF. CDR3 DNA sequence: TGTGCCAGCAGCTTGGACCAGACTAATGAGCAGTTCTTC.

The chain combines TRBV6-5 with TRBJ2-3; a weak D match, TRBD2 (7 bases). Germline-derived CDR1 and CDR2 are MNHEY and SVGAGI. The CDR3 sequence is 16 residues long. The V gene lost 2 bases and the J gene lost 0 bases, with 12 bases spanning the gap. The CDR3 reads CASSYLGGRSTDTQYF. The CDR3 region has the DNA TGTGCCAGCAGTTACCTCGGGGGGCGTAGCACAGATACGCAGTATTTT.

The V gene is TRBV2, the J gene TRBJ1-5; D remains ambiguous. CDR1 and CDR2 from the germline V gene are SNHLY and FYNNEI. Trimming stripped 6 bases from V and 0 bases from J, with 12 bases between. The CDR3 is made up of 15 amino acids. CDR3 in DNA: TGTGCCAGCAGCGTTCAGGTGTATAGCAATCAGCCCCAGCATTTT. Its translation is CASSVQVYSNQPQHF.

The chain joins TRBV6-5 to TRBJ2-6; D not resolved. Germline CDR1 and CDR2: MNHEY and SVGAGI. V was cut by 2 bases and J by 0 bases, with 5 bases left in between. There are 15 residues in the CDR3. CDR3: CASSYPSSGANVLTF. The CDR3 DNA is TGTGCCAGCAGTTACCCCAGCTCTGGGGCCAACGTCCTGACTTTC.

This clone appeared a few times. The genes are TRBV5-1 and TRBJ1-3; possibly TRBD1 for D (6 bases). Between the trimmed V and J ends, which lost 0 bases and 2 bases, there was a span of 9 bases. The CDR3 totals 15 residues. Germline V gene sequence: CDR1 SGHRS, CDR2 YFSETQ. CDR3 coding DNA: TGCGCCAGCAGCTTGGACAGGGATGCTGGAAACACCATATATTTT. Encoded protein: CASSLDRDAGNTIYF.

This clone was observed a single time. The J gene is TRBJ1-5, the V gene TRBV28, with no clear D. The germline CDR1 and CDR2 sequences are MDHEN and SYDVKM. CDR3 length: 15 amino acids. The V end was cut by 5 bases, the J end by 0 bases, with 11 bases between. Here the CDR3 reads CASSLIRGSNQPQHF. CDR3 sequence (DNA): TGTGCCAGCAGTCTCATACGGGGTAGCAATCAGCCCCAGCATTTT.

CDR3 coding DNA: TGTGCCAGCTCACCATCGGGACTCGGGGAGCAGTACTTC. This sequence encodes CASSPSGLGEQYF. The chain employs TRBV18 and TRBJ2-7; D is possibly TRBD2 (6 bases). The CDR3 covers 13 residues. CDR1 and CDR2 from the germline V gene are KGHSH and LQKENI. The V end was cut by 2 bases, the J end by 7 bases, with 12 bases between.

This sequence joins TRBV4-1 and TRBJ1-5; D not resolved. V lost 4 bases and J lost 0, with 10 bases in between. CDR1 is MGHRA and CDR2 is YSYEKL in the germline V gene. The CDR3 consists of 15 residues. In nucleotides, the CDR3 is TGCGCCAGCAGCCTATACACGAATAGCAATCAGCCCCAGCATTTT. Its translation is CASSLYTNSNQPQHF.

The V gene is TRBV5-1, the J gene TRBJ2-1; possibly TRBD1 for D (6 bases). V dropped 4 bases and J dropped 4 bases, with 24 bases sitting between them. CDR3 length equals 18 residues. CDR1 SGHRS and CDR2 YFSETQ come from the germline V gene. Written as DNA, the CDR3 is TGCGCCAGCAGCCCGTCAAGTAGAGGGGGAACGGGTTACAATGAGCAGTTCTTC. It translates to CASSPSSRGGTGYNEQFF.

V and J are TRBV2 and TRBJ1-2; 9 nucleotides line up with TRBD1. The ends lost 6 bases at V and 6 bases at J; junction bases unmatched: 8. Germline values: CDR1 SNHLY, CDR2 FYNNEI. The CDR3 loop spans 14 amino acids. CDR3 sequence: CASRPDRGEDGYTF. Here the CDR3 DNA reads TGTGCCAGCAGGCCGGACAGGGGCGAGGATGGCTACACCTTC.

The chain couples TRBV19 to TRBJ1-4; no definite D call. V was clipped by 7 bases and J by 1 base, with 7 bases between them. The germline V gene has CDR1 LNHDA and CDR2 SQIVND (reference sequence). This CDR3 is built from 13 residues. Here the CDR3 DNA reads TGTGCCAGTATGAACAGAACTAATGAAAAACTGTTTTTT. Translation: CASMNRTNEKLFF.

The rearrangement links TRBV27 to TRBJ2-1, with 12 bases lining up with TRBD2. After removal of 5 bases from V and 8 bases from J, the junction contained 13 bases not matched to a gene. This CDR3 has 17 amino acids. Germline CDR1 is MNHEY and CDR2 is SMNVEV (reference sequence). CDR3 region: CASSPQLAGGGRDEQFF. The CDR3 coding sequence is TGTGCCAGCAGTCCCCAACTAGCGGGGGGCGGACGGGATGAGCAGTTCTTC.

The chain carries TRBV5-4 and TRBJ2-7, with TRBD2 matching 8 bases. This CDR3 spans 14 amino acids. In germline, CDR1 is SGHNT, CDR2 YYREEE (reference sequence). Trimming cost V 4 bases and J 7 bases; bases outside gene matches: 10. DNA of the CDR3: TGTGCCAGCAGCCCTGACGGGGGGGCTCGTGAGCAGTACTTC. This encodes CASSPDGGAREQYF.

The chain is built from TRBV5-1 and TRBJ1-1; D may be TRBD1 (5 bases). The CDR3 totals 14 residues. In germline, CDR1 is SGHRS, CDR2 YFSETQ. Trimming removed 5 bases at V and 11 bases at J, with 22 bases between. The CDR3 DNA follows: TGCGCCAGCAGTCCGAGGGCGGGGGTCTCAAGCGCTTTCTTT. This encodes CASSPRAGVSSAFF.

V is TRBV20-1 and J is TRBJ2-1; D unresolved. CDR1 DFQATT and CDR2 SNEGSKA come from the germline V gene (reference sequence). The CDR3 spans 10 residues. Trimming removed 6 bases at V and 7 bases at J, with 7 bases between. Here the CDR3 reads CSAALNEQFF. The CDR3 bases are TGCAGTGCCGCGTTAAATGAGCAGTTCTTC.

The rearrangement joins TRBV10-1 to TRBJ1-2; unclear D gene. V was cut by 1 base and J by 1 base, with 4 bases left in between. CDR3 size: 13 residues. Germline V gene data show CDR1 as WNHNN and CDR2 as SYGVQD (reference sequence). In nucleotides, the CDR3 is TGCGCCAGCAGTGAGTTCCGTAACTATGGCTACACCTTC. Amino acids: CASSEFRNYGYTF.

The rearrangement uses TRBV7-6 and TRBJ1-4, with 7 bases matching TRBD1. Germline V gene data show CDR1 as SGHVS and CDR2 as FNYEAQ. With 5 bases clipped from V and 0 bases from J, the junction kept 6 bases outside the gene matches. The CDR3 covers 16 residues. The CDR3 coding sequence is TGTGCCAGCAGCCGCAGACAGGGAGCAACTAATGAAAAACTGTTTTTT. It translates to CASSRRQGATNEKLFF.

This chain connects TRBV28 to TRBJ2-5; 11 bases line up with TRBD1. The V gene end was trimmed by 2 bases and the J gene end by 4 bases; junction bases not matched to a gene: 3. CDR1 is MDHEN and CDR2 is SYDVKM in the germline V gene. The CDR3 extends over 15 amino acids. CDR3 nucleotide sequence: TGTGCCAGCAGTTTAGGAGGACAGGGGGCAGAGACCCAGTACTTC. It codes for CASSLGGQGAETQYF.

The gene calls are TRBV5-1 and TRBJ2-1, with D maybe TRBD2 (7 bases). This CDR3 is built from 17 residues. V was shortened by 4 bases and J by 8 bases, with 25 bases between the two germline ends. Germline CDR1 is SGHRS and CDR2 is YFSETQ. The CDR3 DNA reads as TGCGCCAGCAGCCGAGGGCCTGCGGGGGCTAGTGGGGATGAGCAGTTCTTC. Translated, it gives CASSRGPAGASGDEQFF.